The 26 T cell receptor beta chains below come from one sample, sequenced in a study of post-analysis software for immune sequencing data. Overall study results and limits: TRBV5-6, TRBV5-1 and TRBV20-1 were among 4 or 5 TRBV segments more frequent in patients than controls.

cDNA libraries for TCR beta contained unique molecular identifiers. TCRdb independently ran MiXCR on the PCR reads; one entry per CDR3 protein. This table has about 770,000 distinct CDR3 sequences, roughly 50% appearing once. Antigens for these TCRs are unknown. Sequencing was done on a sample of blood. These receptor sequences come from a girl aged 5-17 years with multiple sclerosis.

This clonotype was seen a single time. The chain links TRBV13 to TRBJ1-1; D remains unclear. The germline CDR1 and CDR2 sequences are PRHDT and FYEKMQ (reference sequence). The CDR3 runs 14 residues. Deletions cut 3 bases from V and 1 base from J, with 9 bases between. CDR3 loop: CASSFGRRNTEAFF. DNA of the CDR3: TGTGCCAGCAGCTTCGGCAGGAGGAACACTGAAGCTTTCTTT.

The CDR3 is CASSYSPSDYGYTF. The DNA of the CDR3 is TGTGCCAGCAGTTATTCCCCCTCGGACTATGGCTACACCTTC. V and J are TRBV6-1 and TRBJ1-2, with D hard to call. V lost 5 bases and J lost 3, with 13 bases in between. Germline values: CDR1 MNHNS, CDR2 SASEGT. The CDR3 totals 14 residues.

The table lists this clonotype with a few counts. This rearrangement joins TRBV20-1 to TRBJ2-3; 8 positions agree with TRBD2. This CDR3 has 17 residues. Germline loops: CDR1 DFQATT, CDR2 SNEGSKA (reference sequence). The trim removed 6 bases at V and 2 bases at J, leaving 16 bases unmatched. CDR3: CSAVVLAGPEVTDTQYF. CDR3 nucleotides: TGCAGTGCCGTAGTTCTAGCGGGTCCGGAGGTCACAGATACGCAGTATTTT.

The chain joins TRBV5-6 to TRBJ2-5; 10 nucleotides align to TRBD1. Germline V gives CDR1 SGHDT, CDR2 YYEEEE. This CDR3 spans 14 amino acids. The J segment lost 1 base and the V segment lost 5 bases, leaving 2 bases of the junction unmatched. CDR3 sequence: CASRRTGGQETQYF. DNA for the CDR3: TGTGCCAGCAGACGGACAGGGGGCCAAGAGACCCAGTACTTC.

Note on this clonotype: A read error may account for a junction end that differs from germline. The chain combines TRBV15 with TRBJ2-1, with no clear D. The CDR3 has 11 residues. Germline V gives CDR1 LNHNV, CDR2 YYDKDF (reference sequence). The CDR3: CAASRDRVQFF. In nucleotides, the CDR3 is TGTGCCGCCAGCAGAGACCGTGTGCAGTTCTTC.

The rearrangement uses TRBV12-5 and TRBJ1-2, with unresolved D. Trimming removed 5 bases at V and 8 bases at J, with 24 bases between. This CDR3 spans 16 amino acids. CDR1 is LGHNT, CDR2 FRNRAP, per germline. This chain's CDR3 is CASGLPGQGPYGGYTF. The CDR3 DNA reads TGTGCTAGTGGTCTACCGGGCCAAGGACCCTATGGCGGCTACACCTTC. Complete variable domain (other parts from reference TRBV12-5 and TRBJ1-2): DARVTQTPRHKVTEMGQEVTMRCQPILGHNTVFWYRQTMMQGLELLAYFRNRAPLDDSGMPKDRFSAEMPDATLATLKIQPSEPRDSAVYFCASGLPGQGPYGGYTFGSGTRLTVV.

This chain uses TRBV29-1 with TRBJ2-5, with TRBD2 as a possible D gene (6 bases). V shed 5 bases and J shed 4 bases, with 8 bases lying between them. The CDR3 is 11 residues long. Germline CDR1 SQVTM, CDR2 ANQGSEA. The CDR3 region is CSVLEGETQYF. The CDR3 region has the DNA TGCAGCGTTTTGGAGGGAGAGACCCAGTACTTC.

The V gene is TRBV24-1, the J gene TRBJ2-1, with TRBD2 identical over 13 bases. V dropped 3 bases and J dropped 9; count of bases not matched to a gene: 7. From germline, CDR1 is KGHDR and CDR2 SFDVKD. This CDR3 has 16 residues. The CDR3 nucleotides are TGTGCCACCAGTGATCCCGGGACTAGCGGGACGGGTGAGCAGTTCTTC. Translation: CATSDPGTSGTGEQFF.

The chain is built from TRBV25-1 and TRBJ2-3; 9 positions agree with TRBD2. V dropped 0 bases and J dropped 11; count of bases not matched to a gene: 9. The CDR3 extends over 15 amino acids. Germline V gene data show CDR1 as MGHDK and CDR2 as SYGVNS. CDR3 in amino acids: CASSEYSTSGSLQYF. CDR3 sequence (DNA): TGTGCCAGCAGTGAATACTCGACTAGCGGAAGCTTGCAGTATTTT.

The chain couples TRBV27 to TRBJ2-7; possible D gene TRBD2, 5 bases. CDR1 MNHEY and CDR2 SMNVEV come from the germline V gene (reference sequence). The germline V and J ends were trimmed by 5 bases and 6 bases, with 11 bases remaining between them. This CDR3 has 12 residues. CDR3 in amino acids: CASSPLRGEQYF. The CDR3 DNA reads TGTGCCAGCAGTCCCCTCCGGGGCGAGCAGTACTTC.

At least ten counts were recorded for this clonotype. Germline and junction disagree at one end, which may indicate a read error. The chain couples TRBV5-1 to TRBJ2-7, with 9 bases lining up with TRBD2. Per germline, CDR1 SGHRS and CDR2 YFSETQ. The CDR3 runs 14 residues. The CDR3 DNA sequence: TGTGCCAGCAGCTTAGGCGGGAGGGCCTACGAGCAGTACTTC. Its protein is CASSLGGRAYEQYF.

The chain has TRBV20-1 and TRBJ2-4; TRBD2 matches at 12 bases. The CDR3 covers 15 residues. Trimming removed 3 bases from V and 6 bases from J; junction bases left unmatched: 6. Germline V CDR1 and CDR2: DFQATT, SNEGSKA (reference sequence). The CDR3 DNA follows: TGCAGTGCTAGTTTGGCTAGCGGGAGGGTAAACATTCAGTACTTC. Translation: CSASLASGRVNIQYF.

Only a few counts were recorded for this clonotype. This chain links TRBV7-9 with TRBJ2-7; tentatively, D is TRBD1 or TRBD2 (5 bases each). V was shortened by 1 base and J by 7 bases, with 20 bases between the two germline ends. Per the germline V gene, CDR1 is SEHNR and CDR2 is FQNEAQ (reference sequence). This CDR3 spans 16 amino acids. CDR3 sequence: CASSLGGHTARREQYF. CDR3 DNA sequence: TGTGCCAGCAGCTTAGGGGGCCACACTGCCAGGAGGGAGCAGTACTTC.

CDR3 sequence: CASGSGQGGTDTQYF. CDR3 DNA sequence: TGTGCTAGTGGTTCCGGACAGGGTGGGACAGATACGCAGTATTTT. The rearrangement uses TRBV12-5 and TRBJ2-3, with TRBD1 matching over 8 bases. The CDR3 covers 15 residues. The V and J ends lost 4 bases and 3 bases, in that order; junction bases with no gene match: 6. Germline V gene lookup returns CDR1 LGHNT and CDR2 FRNRAP.

As regards this clonotype: The limits of the CDR3 on the DNA are not certain, so only TCRdb's listed CDR3 is given. The rearrangement uses TRBV28 and TRBJ2-7; no check of the table's D call, TRBD2, against the DNA was made. Germline V gives CDR1 MDHEN, CDR2 SYDVKM. The CDR3 length is 18 residues, termini included. This CDR3 reads CASSTSGLAGVGSYEQYF.

This clonotype was counted between two and nine times. The rearrangement uses TRBV11-3 and TRBJ2-3; 8 bases line up with TRBD2. Trimming cost V 4 bases and J 8 bases; bases outside gene matches: 5. Germline CDR1 SGHNT, CDR2 YENEEA. The CDR3 runs to 13 residues. The CDR3 sequence: CASSSLAARTQYF. DNA of the CDR3: TGTGCCAGCAGCTCACTAGCGGCGCGTACGCAGTATTTT.

Turning to this clonotype: At one end, the junction sequence differs from germline, possibly due to a read error. This chain uses TRBV12-3 or TRBV12-4 with TRBJ1-2, with TRBD1 matching over 8 bases. The CDR3 contains 13 residues. For the CDR3, the DNA is TGTGCCGGCAGCACCCTGACAGGGGCAGGCTACACCTTC. Translated, it gives CAGSTLTGAGYTF.

The chain combines TRBV28 with TRBJ2-1; D might be TRBD1 or TRBD2, each matching 5 bases. This CDR3 region has 16 residues. V lost 6 bases and J 3 bases, leaving 18 bases between the germline ends. CDR1 and CDR2 (germline): MDHEN, SYDVKM. CDR3 nucleotide sequence: TGTGCCAGCAGCCCCCCGGGACGGCCTTTCTACAATGAGCAGTTCTTC. Amino acids: CASSPPGRPFYNEQFF.

The chain employs TRBV6-1 and TRBJ2-6; 9 bases are a match to TRBD1. The CDR3 consists of 19 residues. Germline-derived CDR1 and CDR2 are MNHNS and SASEGT. The V and J ends lost 7 bases and 2 bases, in that order; junction bases with no gene match: 15. In DNA, the CDR3 is TGTGCCAGCACCACGGTTATGGGACAGGGAAGGCCTGGGGCCAACGTCCTGACTTTC. This codes for CASTTVMGQGRPGANVLTF.

The rearrangement links TRBV12-3 or TRBV12-4 to TRBJ1-5, with TRBD1 matching 7 bases. J was trimmed by 6 bases and V by 8 bases; bases with no gene match: 10. The CDR3 sequence is 14 residues long. The CDR3 here is CASRGRQGGQPQHF. CDR3 DNA: TGTGCCAGCCGCGGTCGACAGGGAGGTCAGCCCCAGCATTTT.

The V call is TRBV7-2, the J call TRBJ1-5; D is undetermined. CDR3 length equals 16 residues. The germline V gene encodes CDR1 SGHTA and CDR2 FQGNSA. The germline V and J ends were trimmed by 2 bases and 5 bases, with 16 bases remaining between them. CDR3 coding DNA: TGTGCCAGCAGCTTAATAGCTGGGCGGTTGTATCAGCCCCAGCATTTT. Translating it yields CASSLIAGRLYQPQHF.

The rearrangement links TRBV6-5 to TRBJ2-5; D unresolved. The germline V gene encodes CDR1 MNHEY and CDR2 SVGAGI. Trimming pared 4 bases from V and 7 bases from J, leaving 10 bases between. This CDR3 comprises 12 residues. For the CDR3, the DNA is TGTGCCAGCAGTTCCGGCTCGGGGACCCAGTACTTC. Translating gives CASSSGSGTQYF.

The V gene is TRBV5-1, the J gene TRBJ1-4; no reliable D call. The germline V and J ends were trimmed by 4 bases and 7 bases, with 17 bases remaining between them. The CDR3 length is 15 residues. Per germline, CDR1 SGHRS and CDR2 YFSETQ. The CDR3 coding sequence is TGCGCCAGCAGCATCGGACTTCAAGGTCGTGAAAAACTGTTTTTT. Translated, it gives CASSIGLQGREKLFF.

The chain is built from TRBV12-3 or TRBV12-4 and TRBJ1-1; no reliable D call. V was trimmed by 5 bases and J by 4 bases, leaving 14 bases between them. This CDR3 comprises 14 residues. The CDR3 reads CASSRRRASTEAFF. The CDR3, as DNA: TGTGCCAGCAGTCGTCGGAGGGCAAGCACTGAAGCTTTCTTT.

This clonotype turned up a few times. This rearrangement joins TRBV6-2 or TRBV6-3 to TRBJ2-6; D may be TRBD2 (5 bases). CDR3 length equals 16 residues. Germline V gene sequence: CDR1 MNHEY, CDR2 SVGEGT. Trimming left V 0 bases short and J 0 bases short, with 6 bases between. The CDR3 spells CASSYSRVSGANVLTF. CDR3 DNA sequence: TGTGCCAGCAGTTACTCGAGGGTCTCTGGGGCCAACGTCCTGACTTTC.

V usage is TRBV15 and J usage is TRBJ2-5; TRBD1 matches at 7 bases. After removal of 2 bases from V and 5 bases from J, the junction contained 14 bases not matched to a gene. The CDR3 has 17 residues. The germline V gene has CDR1 LNHNV and CDR2 YYDKDF (reference sequence). This chain's CDR3 is CATSRHNTGVGWETQYF. The CDR3 DNA follows: TGTGCCACCAGCAGACATAATACAGGGGTCGGATGGGAGACCCAGTACTTC.